These T cell receptor beta chains were read from a single sample in a study of OX40 agonist ivuxolimab in advanced cancers. Sequenced by immunoSEQ multiplex PCR; TCRdb stores in-frame clones only, minus some. Of some 140,000 clones detected, 93% appear once; the ten largest clones hold approximately 0.99%. Here the sequenced sample was CD4+ or CD8+ T cells sorted from blood, taken in a trial of the OX40 agonist ivuxolimab. The receptors stem from an adult with an advanced solid tumor such as melanoma, head and neck, liver or kidney cancer. Both conserved end residues are part of each CDR3. The D gene is left open where the match is weak. Clone size is stated in some rows and not others, as once, few, many or a class when expanded.

few	TRBV7-3	.	TRBJ1-1	TGTGCCAGCAGCCCCAGTCAGCTGAACACTGAAGCTTTCTTT	CASSPSQLNTEAFF
.	TRBV7-2	.	TRBJ2-7	TGTGCCAGCAGCTTAGCAAGGGTTAACTACGAGCAGTACTTC	CASSLARVNYEQYF
.	TRBV15	TRBD1	TRBJ1-3	TGTGCCACCAGCAGGGACCCCGGGACAGGCTCTGGAAACACCATATATTTT	CATSRDPGTGSGNTIYF
.	TRBV15	TRBD1	TRBJ1-4	TGTGCCACCAGCCCCGCGACAGGGGTAGTTGAAAAACTGTTTTTT	CATSPATGVVEKLFF
once	TRBV19	.	TRBJ2-7	TGTGCCAGTAGTATAGTTTCCGTCGACAGGTACGAGCAGTACTTC	CASSIVSVDRYEQYF
.	TRBV4-3	TRBD1	TRBJ1-5	TGCGCCAGCAGCCCGGGACAGCTCAATCAGCCCCAGCATTTT	CASSPGQLNQPQHF
.	TRBV6-1	.	TRBJ1-4	TGTGCCAGCAATCCGGGCTTCGGCGAAAAACTGTTTTTT	CASNPGFGEKLFF
.	TRBV5-1	TRBD1	TRBJ1-1	TGCGCCAGCAGCCCTGGACAGGGGATGAACACTGAAGCTTTCTTT	CASSPGQGMNTEAFF
once	TRBV9	TRBD2	TRBJ2-5	TGTGCCAGCAACGTAGGGGCGGGAGTGGAGACCCAGTACTTC	CASNVGAGVETQYF
once	TRBV19	TRBD1	TRBJ1-4	TGTGCCAGTAGTAGCCCCCCCCCGGGACAGGGGAGAAAACTGTTTTTT	CASSSPPPGQGRKLFF
once	TRBV7-3	.	TRBJ2-2	TGTGCCAGCGCCCCCGACAGGCGCACCGGGGAGCTGTTTTTT	CASAPDRRTGELFF
.	TRBV6-6	.	TRBJ2-7	TGTGCCAGCAGTCAATTGACCTCCCAGGGTGCGCAGTACTTC	CASSQLTSQGAQYF
.	TRBV5-8	.	TRBJ2-2	TGTGCCAGCACCCCGGGACTTCATACCAACCCGAACACCGGGGAGCTGTTTTTT	CASTPGLHTNPNTGELFF
.	TRBV2	TRBD1	TRBJ1-1	TGTGCCAGCAGTTGGACAGGGACGAACACTGAAGCTTTCTTT	CASSWTGTNTEAFF
once	TRBV11-3	TRBD2	TRBJ2-1	TGTGCCAGCAGCTTTTCCGGGACTAGCGATAATGAGCAGTTCTTC	CASSFSGTSDNEQFF
.	TRBV10-3	TRBD1	TRBJ2-4	TGTGCCATCAGTGGGGGGGACAGGTTGGACATTCAGTACTTC	CAISGGDRLDIQYF
.	TRBV10-3	TRBD2	TRBJ2-7	TGCGCCACCCGGGGGGGCAGCGAGCAGTACTTC	CATRGGSEQYF
.	TRBV6-6	.	TRBJ1-2	TGTGCCAGCAGTTTACCCGGCCTGGGGGGCTACACCTTC	CASSLPGLGGYTF
.	TRBV10-3	.	TRBJ2-7	TGTGCCATCAGTGAGGGCCGTGGGGAGCAGTACTTC	CAISEGRGEQYF
.	TRBV6-5	TRBD1	TRBJ1-5	TGTGCCAGCAGCCGAGACAGGGCGGGGCAGCCCCAGCATTTT	CASSRDRAGQPQHF
few	TRBV28	TRBD1	TRBJ1-5	TGTGCCACCCCGGCAGGGACAGGTGATCAGCCCCAGCATTTT	CATPAGTGDQPQHF
.	TRBV5-6	.	TRBJ2-7	TGTGCCAGCACCGCGACAGCGCCAGACTGGGAGCAGTACTTC	CASTATAPDWEQYF
.	TRBV6-6	.	TRBJ2-7	TGTGCCAGCAGGCAAAACTACGAGCAGTACTTC	CASRQNYEQYF
.	TRBV19	.	TRBJ1-1	TGTGCCAGTAGTATAGGCCCGGGGGAATGGCGAAGCATGAACACTGAAGCTTTCTTT	CASSIGPGEWRSMNTEAFF
.	TRBV9	TRBD2	TRBJ2-1	TGTGCCAGCAGCGTGGCTAGCGGGTTCTCCTACAATGAGCAGTTCTTC	CASSVASGFSYNEQFF
.	TRBV7-2	.	TRBJ1-1	TGTGCCAGCAGCCGTGAGCTGTCAGGTGATGAAGCTTTCTTT	CASSRELSGDEAFF
.	TRBV6-5	.	TRBJ1-3	TGTGCCAGCAGGATAAATTGGACGAGGTTGAACACCATATATTTT	CASRINWTRLNTIYF
.	TRBV28	TRBD1	TRBJ1-1	TGTGCCAGCAGGCCGACAGGGGGGAACACTGAAGCTTTCTTT	CASRPTGGNTEAFF
.	TRBV6-5	.	TRBJ2-7	TGTGCCAGCAGGAATCAGGGAGGCACCTACGAGCAGTACTTC	CASRNQGGTYEQYF
.	TRBV4-3	.	TRBJ1-1	TGCGCCAGCAGCCAAGAAGTAGGGTCCGGGGGCACTGAAGCTTTCTTT	CASSQEVGSGGTEAFF
once	TRBV27	TRBD2	TRBJ2-2	TGTGCCAGCCAGGGAGGGAGATACACCGGGGAGCTGTTTTTT	CASQGGRYTGELFF
.	TRBV6-1	.	TRBJ1-1	TGTGCCAGCACTCTCGGGCTGAACACTGAAGCTTTCTTT	CASTLGLNTEAFF
once	TRBV7-2	.	TRBJ2-3	TGTGCCAGCAGCTTCTCGGGGCCCACAGATACGCAGTATTTT	CASSFSGPTDTQYF
.	TRBV29-1	TRBD2	TRBJ2-1	TGCAGCACCCGACAGGGAAGCTTTAGCGGGAGGGGTTACAATGAGCAGTTCTTC	CSTRQGSFSGRGYNEQFF
.	TRBV29-1	TRBD1	TRBJ1-5	TGCAGCGTTGAAGATAGTCCGGGACAGGGTTGTATGACAGCCCAGCATTTT	CSVEDSPGQGCMTAQHF
.	TRBV2	.	TRBJ1-1	TGTGCCAGCAGTACCGGGACACTGAACACTGAAGCTTTCTTT	CASSTGTLNTEAFF
.	TRBV7-8	.	TRBJ2-3	TGTGCCAGCAGCCCTCGACTCGCTCGCGCAGATACGCAGTATTTT	CASSPRLARADTQYF